The sequence of this T cell receptor beta chain was determined in a study of monozygotic twins with inflammatory bowel disease. Per germline, CDR1 MNHNS and CDR2 SASEGT. The CDR3 length is 17 residues. Making each TCR library took around 3.5 ug of total RNA. Reprocessing the 5' RACE reads, TCRdb reports a single entry for every CDR3 protein and omits DNA. This sample's table has about 330,000 distinct CDR3 sequences. This clonotype originated in a human donor with ulcerative colitis or Crohn's disease, or a healthy co-twin of an affected twin (not recorded which). V and J are TRBV6-1 and TRBJ2-1; TCRdb selects TRBD2, and the lack of DNA leaves this call unchecked. The sample was blood. The CDR3 sequence: CASRVGREGTSYNEQFF.